Listed below are T cell receptor beta chains from one sample, sequenced in a study of Ad26.COV2.S vaccination and SARS-CoV-2 variants. Only in-frame clones appear in the TCRdb table, and some are missing; sequencing was by immunoSEQ multiplex PCR. The repertoire consists of roughly 400,000 clones, with about 90% occurring once and the leading ten covering less than 2%. Sample: peripheral blood, taken in a trial of Ad26.COV2.S vaccine versus placebo. These receptors all come from a person aged 18 to 59 who received the Ad26.COV2.S COVID-19 vaccine or a placebo. Each CDR3 is given with its conserved first and last residue. A D gene is named only where the DNA matches it firmly. Some rows mark clone size as missing; the rest say once, few, many or name a class of expanded clone.

NA	TRBV27	NA	TRBJ2-3	CASTPRGGISTDTQYF	TGTGCCAGCACTCCCCGAGGGGGGATAAGCACAGATACGCAGTATTTT
NA	TRBV7-2	NA	TRBJ2-7	CASSDFQGEQYF	TGTGCCAGCAGCGATTTCCAAGGTGAGCAGTACTTC
NA	TRBV9	TRBD2	TRBJ2-3	CASSVDRSRGGRTDTQYF	TGTGCCAGCAGCGTAGATCGGAGCCGGGGGGGACGCACAGATACGCAGTATTTT
NA	TRBV9	NA	TRBJ2-7	CASSVGQGSHEQYF	TGTGCCAGCAGCGTAGGGCAGGGATCCCACGAGCAGTACTTC
NA	TRBV28	NA	TRBJ1-2	CASGQGHYGYTF	TGTGCCAGCGGGCAGGGTCACTATGGCTACACCTTC
once	TRBV28	TRBD2	TRBJ2-7	CASSTPQAGGPYEQYF	TGTGCCAGCAGTACTCCCCAAGCGGGGGGGCCCTACGAGCAGTACTTC
NA	TRBV4-2	TRBD2	TRBJ2-3	CASSQGSGVAGGRGAQYF	TGTGCCAGCAGCCAAGGTTCAGGCGTAGCGGGGGGGCGCGGGGCGCAGTATTTT
NA	TRBV13	NA	TRBJ2-1	CASSLRGDLYNEQFF	TGTGCCAGCAGCTTAAGGGGAGACCTATACAATGAGCAGTTCTTC
NA	TRBV6-5	NA	TRBJ2-5	CASSPVPGTQYF	TGTGCCAGCAGTCCGGTCCCGGGGACCCAGTACTTC
once	TRBV24-1	NA	TRBJ2-7	CATSERGSYEQYF	TGTGCCACCAGTGAGAGAGGGTCCTACGAGCAGTACTTC
NA	TRBV5-6	NA	TRBJ2-7	CASSLWLGEQYF	TGTGCCAGCAGCTTGTGGTTGGGCGAGCAGTACTTC
NA	TRBV19	NA	TRBJ1-5	CASSGYNQPQHF	TGTGCCAGTTCAGGGTACAATCAGCCCCAGCATTTT
NA	TRBV7-8	NA	TRBJ1-6	CASSPHRSGGPLRALHF	TGTGCCAGCAGCCCACATAGGAGCGGGGGACCCCTTAGGGCCCTCCACTTT
NA	TRBV6-1	TRBD1	TRBJ1-6	CASSETGGIGSPLHF	TGTGCCAGCAGTGAAACAGGGGGCATAGGTTCACCCCTCCACTTT
NA	TRBV28	TRBD1	TRBJ2-7	CASSLGTVEWEQYF	TGTGCCAGCAGTCTCGGGACAGTAGAGTGGGAGCAGTACTTC
NA	TRBV24-1	TRBD2	TRBJ2-5	CATSGPGTNQETQYF	TGTGCCACCAGCGGCCCCGGGACTAATCAAGAGACCCAGTACTTC
NA	TRBV9	NA	TRBJ1-1	CASSVAENTEAFF	TGTGCCAGCAGCGTAGCGGAGAACACTGAAGCTTTCTTT
NA	TRBV20-1	NA	TRBJ2-7	CSASDGYEQYF	TGCAGTGCTAGTGACGGGTACGAGCAGTACTTC
NA	TRBV11-2	NA	TRBJ2-2	CASSSRGLDGELFF	TGTGCCAGCAGTTCTCGGGGCCTGGACGGGGAGCTGTTTTTT
NA	TRBV7-9	NA	TRBJ1-1	CASSLADSRAEAFF	TGTGCCAGCAGCTTAGCGGACAGTCGCGCTGAAGCTTTCTTT
NA	TRBV9	NA	TRBJ1-1	CASSADGRSPEAFF	TGTGCCAGCAGCGCCGACGGGAGGTCCCCTGAAGCTTTCTTT
NA	TRBV18	NA	TRBJ1-1	CASSESWDTEAFF	TGTGCCAGCTCGGAGAGTTGGGACACTGAAGCTTTCTTT
NA	TRBV12-3/TRBV12-4	NA	TRBJ1-1	CASSFLDTEAFF	TGTGCCAGCAGTTTTTTGGACACTGAAGCTTTCTTT
NA	TRBV7-2	NA	TRBJ1-4	CASSLSGARNEKLFF	TGTGCCAGCAGCCTCTCAGGAGCCCGGAATGAAAAACTGTTTTTT